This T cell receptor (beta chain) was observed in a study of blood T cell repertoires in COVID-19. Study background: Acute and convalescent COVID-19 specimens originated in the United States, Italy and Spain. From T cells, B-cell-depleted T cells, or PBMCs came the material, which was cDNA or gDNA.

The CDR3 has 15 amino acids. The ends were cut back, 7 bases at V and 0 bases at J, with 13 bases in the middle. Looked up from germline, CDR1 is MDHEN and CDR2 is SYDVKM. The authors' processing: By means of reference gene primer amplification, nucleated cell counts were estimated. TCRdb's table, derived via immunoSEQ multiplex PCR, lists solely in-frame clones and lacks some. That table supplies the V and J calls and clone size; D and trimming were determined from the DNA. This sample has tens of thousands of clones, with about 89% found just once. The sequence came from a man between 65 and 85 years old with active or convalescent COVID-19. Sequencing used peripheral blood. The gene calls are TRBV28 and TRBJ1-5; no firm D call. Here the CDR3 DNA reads TGTGCCAGCATTAACAGTGGGTATAGCAATCAGCCCCAGCATTTT. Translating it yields CASINSGYSNQPQHF.